Sequencing of this T cell receptor (beta chain) was carried out in a study of cytomegalovirus exposure and HLA in healthy donors. Broader study findings: The study designated some 180 TCR beta chains cytomegalovirus-associated. A few CMV-associated chains were confirmed in vitro to be specific for CMV antigens.

As regards this clone: Its antigen is as yet unknown.

Libraries were prepared by immunoSEQ multiplex PCR; TCRdb keeps only in-frame clonotypes and omits some of them. The data hold tens of thousands of clones, with 93% observed a single time. It was the approximately 120-subject validation cohort, separate from the approximately 700-subject first cohort, to which the donors belonged. V shed 0 bases and J shed 3 bases, with 12 bases lying between them. This CDR3 contains 16 residues. CDR1 and CDR2 (germline): MGHRA, YSYEKL. The V gene is TRBV4-1, the J gene TRBJ1-5, with D perhaps matching TRBD1 (6 bases). What was sequenced was PBMCs. The receptor's source is a young woman in good health and CMV-seronegative. The CDR3 region is CASSQERAGVNQPQHF. The DNA for the CDR3 is TGCGCCAGCAGCCAAGAACGGGCAGGGGTCAATCAGCCCCAGCATTTT.